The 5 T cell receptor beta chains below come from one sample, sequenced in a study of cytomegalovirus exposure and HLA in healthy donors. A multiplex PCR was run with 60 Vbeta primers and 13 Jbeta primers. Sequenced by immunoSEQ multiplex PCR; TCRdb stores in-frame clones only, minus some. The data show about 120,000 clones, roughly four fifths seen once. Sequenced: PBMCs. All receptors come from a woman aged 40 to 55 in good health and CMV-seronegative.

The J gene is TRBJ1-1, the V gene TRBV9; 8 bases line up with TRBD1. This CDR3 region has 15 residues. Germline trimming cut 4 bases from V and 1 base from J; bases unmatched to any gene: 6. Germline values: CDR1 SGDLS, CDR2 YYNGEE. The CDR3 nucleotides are TGTGCCAGCAGCCCCTTAGACAGGGGGAACACTGAAGCTTTCTTT. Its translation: CASSPLDRGNTEAFF.

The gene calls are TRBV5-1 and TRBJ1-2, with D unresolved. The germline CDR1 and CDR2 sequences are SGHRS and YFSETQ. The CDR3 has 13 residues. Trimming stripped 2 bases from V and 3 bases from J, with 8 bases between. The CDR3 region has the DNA TGCGCCAGCAGCTTCTCCGGGGACTATGGCTACACCTTC. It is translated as CASSFSGDYGYTF.

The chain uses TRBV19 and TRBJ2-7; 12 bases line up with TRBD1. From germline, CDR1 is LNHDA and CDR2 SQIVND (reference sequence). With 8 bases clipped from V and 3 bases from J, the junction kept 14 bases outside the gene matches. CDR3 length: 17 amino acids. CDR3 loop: CASSRDRGRTTYYEQYF. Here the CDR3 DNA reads TGTGCCAGTTCCCGGGACAGGGGGCGGACCACGTACTACGAGCAGTACTTC.

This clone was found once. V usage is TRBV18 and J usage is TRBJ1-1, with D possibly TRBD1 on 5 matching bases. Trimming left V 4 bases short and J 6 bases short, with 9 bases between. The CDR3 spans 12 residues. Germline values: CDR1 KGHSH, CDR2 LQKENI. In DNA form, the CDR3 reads TGTGCCAGCTCACTTCAGGGCCCTGAAGCTTTCTTT. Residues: CASSLQGPEAFF.

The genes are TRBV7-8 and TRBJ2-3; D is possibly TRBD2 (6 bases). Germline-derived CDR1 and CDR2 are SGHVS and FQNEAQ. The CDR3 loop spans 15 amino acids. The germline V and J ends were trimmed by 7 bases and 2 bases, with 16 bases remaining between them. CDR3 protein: CASTTILAFTDTQYF. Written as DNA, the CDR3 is TGTGCCAGCACAACAATCCTAGCGTTCACAGATACGCAGTATTTT.